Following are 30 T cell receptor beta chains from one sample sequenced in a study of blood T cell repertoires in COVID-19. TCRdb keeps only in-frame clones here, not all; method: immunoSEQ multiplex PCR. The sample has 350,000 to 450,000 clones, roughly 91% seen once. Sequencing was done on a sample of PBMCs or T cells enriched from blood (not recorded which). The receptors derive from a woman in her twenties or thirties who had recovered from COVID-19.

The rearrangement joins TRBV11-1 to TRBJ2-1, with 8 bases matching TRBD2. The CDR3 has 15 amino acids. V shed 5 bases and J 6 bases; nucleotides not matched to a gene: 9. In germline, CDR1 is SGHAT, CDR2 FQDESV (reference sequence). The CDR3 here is CASSDTSGRGNEQFF. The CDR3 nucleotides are TGTGCCAGCAGCGACACTAGCGGTCGAGGCAATGAGCAGTTCTTC.

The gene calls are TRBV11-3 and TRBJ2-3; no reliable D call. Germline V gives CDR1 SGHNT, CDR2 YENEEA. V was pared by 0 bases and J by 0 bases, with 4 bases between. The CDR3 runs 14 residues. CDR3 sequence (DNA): TGTGCCAGCAGCTTAGATCCTAGCACAGATACGCAGTATTTT. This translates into CASSLDPSTDTQYF.

The CDR3 DNA reads as TGCGCCAGCACCCGGGGACTAGCGGGAGGCAATGAGCAGTTCTTC. The encoded protein is CASTRGLAGGNEQFF. This sequence joins TRBV5-1 and TRBJ2-1; 15 positions match TRBD2. V lost 6 bases and J lost 6; bases outside the gene matches: 4. Looked up from germline, CDR1 is SGHRS and CDR2 is YFSETQ. This CDR3 spans 15 amino acids. The full variable domain, rest sourced from reference TRBV5-1 and TRBJ2-1, is KAGVTQTPRYLIKTRGQQVTLSCSPISGHRSVSWYQQTPGQGLQFLFEYFSETQRNKGNFPGRFSGRQFSNSRSEMNVSTLELGDSALYLCASTRGLAGGNEQFFGPGTRLTVL.

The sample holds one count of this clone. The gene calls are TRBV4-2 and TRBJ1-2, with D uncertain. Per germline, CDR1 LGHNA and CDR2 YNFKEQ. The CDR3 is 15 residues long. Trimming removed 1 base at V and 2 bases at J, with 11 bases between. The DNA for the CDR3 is TGTGCCAGCAGCCAAGGTCCCGAGGGCAACTATGGCTACACCTTC. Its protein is CASSQGPEGNYGYTF.

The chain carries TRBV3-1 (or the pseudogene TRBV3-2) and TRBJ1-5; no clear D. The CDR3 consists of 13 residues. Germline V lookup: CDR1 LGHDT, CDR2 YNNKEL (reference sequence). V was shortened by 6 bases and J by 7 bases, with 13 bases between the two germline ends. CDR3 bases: TGTGCCAGCAGTGCTTTATTTGAGCAGCCCCAGCATTTT. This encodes CASSALFEQPQHF.

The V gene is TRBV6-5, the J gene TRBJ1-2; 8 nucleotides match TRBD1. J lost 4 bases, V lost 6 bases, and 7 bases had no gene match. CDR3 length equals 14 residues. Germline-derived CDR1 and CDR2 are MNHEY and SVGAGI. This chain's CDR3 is CASRGQVAIYGYTF. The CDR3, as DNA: TGTGCCAGCAGGGGACAGGTGGCAATCTATGGCTACACCTTC.

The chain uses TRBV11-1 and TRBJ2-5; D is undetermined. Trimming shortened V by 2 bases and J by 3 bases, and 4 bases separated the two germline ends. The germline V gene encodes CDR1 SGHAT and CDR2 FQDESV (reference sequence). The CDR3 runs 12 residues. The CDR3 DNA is TGTGCCAGCAGCTTACCAGAAGAGACCCAGTACTTC. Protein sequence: CASSLPEETQYF.

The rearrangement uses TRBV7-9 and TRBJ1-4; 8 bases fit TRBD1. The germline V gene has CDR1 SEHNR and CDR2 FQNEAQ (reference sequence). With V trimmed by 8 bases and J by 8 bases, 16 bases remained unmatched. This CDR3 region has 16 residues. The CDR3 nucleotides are TGTGCCAGCGTGCCTCCCCGCGGACAGGGAGGCGAAAAACTGTTTTTT. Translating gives CASVPPRGQGGEKLFF. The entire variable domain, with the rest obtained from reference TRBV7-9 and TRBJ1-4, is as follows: DTGVSQNPRHKITKRGQNVTFRCDPISEHNRLYWYRQTLGQGPEFLTYFQNEAQLEKSRLLSDRFSAERPKGSFSTLEIQRTEQGDSAMYLCASVPPRGQGGEKLFFGSGTQLSVL.

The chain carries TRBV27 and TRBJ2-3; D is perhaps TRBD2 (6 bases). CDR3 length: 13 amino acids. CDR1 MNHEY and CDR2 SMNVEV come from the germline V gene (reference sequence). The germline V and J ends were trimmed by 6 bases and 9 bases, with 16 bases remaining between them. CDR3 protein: CASSRTSWDTQYF. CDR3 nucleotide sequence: TGTGCCAGCAGCAGAACTAGCTGGGACACGCAGTATTTT.

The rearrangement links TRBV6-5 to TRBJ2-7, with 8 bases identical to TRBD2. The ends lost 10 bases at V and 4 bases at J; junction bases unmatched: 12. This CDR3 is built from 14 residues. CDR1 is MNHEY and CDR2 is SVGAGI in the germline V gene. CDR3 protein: CATSPGLAGYEQYF. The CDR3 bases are TGTGCCACGTCACCCGGCCTAGCGGGTTACGAGCAGTACTTC.

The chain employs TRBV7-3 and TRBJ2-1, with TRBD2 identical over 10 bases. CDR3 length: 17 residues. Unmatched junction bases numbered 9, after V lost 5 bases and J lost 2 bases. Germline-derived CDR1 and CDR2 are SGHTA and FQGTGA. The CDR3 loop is CASSARIAGGTYNEQFF. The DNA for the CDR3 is TGTGCCAGCAGCGCGAGAATAGCGGGAGGCACCTACAATGAGCAGTTCTTC.

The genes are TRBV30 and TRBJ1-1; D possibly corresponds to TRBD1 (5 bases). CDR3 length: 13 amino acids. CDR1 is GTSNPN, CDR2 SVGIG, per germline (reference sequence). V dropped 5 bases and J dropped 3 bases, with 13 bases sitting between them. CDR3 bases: TGTGCCTGGGAGAGACAGTCTGACACTGAAGCTTTCTTT. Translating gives CAWERQSDTEAFF.

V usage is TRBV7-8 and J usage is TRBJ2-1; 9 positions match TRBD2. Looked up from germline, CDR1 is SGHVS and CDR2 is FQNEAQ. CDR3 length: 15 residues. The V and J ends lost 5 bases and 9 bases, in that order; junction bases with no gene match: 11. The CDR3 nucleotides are TGTGCCAGCAGCGCGGGGGGGAGCGGGGACGGTGAGCAGTTCTTC. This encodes CASSAGGSGDGEQFF.

For the CDR3, the DNA is TGTGCCAGCAGTTTCGGAACTAATGAAAAACTGTTTTTT. Protein product: CASSFGTNEKLFF. The chain couples TRBV6-5 to TRBJ1-4; D gene uncertain. The ends were cut back, 4 bases at V and 1 base at J, with 4 bases in the middle. CDR1 and CDR2 from the germline V gene are MNHEY and SVGAGI. This CDR3 is built from 13 residues.

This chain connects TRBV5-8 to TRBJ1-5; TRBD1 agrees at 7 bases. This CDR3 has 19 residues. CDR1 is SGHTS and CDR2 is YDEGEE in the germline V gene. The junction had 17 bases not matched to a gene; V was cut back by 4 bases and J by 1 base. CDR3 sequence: CASSPLGRFQGGSNQPQHF. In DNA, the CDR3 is TGTGCCAGCAGCCCGCTTGGCCGCTTTCAGGGGGGAAGCAATCAGCCCCAGCATTTT. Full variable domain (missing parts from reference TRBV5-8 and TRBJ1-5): EAGVTQSPTHLIKTRGQQATLRCSPISGHTSVYWYQQALGLGLQFLLWYDEGEERNRGNFPPRFSGRQFPNYSSELNVNALELEDSALYLCASSPLGRFQGGSNQPQHFGDGTRLSIL.

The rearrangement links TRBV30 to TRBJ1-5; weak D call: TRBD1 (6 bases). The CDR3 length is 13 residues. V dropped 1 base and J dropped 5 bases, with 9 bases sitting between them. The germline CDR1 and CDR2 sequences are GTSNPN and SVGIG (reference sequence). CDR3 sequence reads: CAWSEAGDQPQHF. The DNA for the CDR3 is TGTGCCTGGAGTGAGGCAGGGGATCAGCCCCAGCATTTT.

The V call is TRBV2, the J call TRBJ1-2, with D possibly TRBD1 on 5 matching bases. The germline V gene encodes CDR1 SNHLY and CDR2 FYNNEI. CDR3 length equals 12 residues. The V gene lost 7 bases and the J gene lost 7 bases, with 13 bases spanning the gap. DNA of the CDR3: TGTGCCAGCATAGGAGGGAGGGGTGGCTACACCTTC. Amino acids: CASIGGRGGYTF.

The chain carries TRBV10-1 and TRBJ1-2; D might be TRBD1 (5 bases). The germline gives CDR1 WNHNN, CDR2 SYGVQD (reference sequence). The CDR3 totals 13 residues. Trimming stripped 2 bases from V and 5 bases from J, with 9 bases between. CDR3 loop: CASSEDSGYGYTF. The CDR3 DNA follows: TGCGCCAGCAGTGAGGACAGTGGGTATGGCTACACCTTC.

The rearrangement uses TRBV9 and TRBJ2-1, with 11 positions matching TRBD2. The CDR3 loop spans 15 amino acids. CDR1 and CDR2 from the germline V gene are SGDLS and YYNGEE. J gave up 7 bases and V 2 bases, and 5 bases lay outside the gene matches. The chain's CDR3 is CASSVGTSGWNEQFF. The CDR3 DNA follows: TGTGCCAGCAGCGTCGGGACTAGCGGATGGAATGAGCAGTTCTTC.

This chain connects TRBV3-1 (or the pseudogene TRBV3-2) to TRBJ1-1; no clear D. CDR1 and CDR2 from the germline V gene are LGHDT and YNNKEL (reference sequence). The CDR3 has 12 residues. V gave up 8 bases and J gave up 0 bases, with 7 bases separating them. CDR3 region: CASSQLNTEAFF. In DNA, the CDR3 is TGTGCCAGCTCACAGTTGAACACTGAAGCTTTCTTT.

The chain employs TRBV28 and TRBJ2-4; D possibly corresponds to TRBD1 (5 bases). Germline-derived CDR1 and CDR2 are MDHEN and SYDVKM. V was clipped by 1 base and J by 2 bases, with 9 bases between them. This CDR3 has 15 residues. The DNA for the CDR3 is TGTGCCAGCAGTTTATTCCAGGGAACCAAAAACATTCAGTACTTC. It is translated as CASSLFQGTKNIQYF.

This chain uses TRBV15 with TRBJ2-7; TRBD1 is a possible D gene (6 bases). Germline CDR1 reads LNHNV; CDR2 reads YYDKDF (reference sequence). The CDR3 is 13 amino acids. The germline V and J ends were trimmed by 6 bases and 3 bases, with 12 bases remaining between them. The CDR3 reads CATRPGQLYEQYF. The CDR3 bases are TGTGCCACCAGACCGGGACAACTCTACGAGCAGTACTTC.

The CDR3 here is CASSPTGTSSGNTIYF. CDR3 DNA: TGTGCCAGCAGCCCGACAGGGACGTCCTCTGGAAACACCATATATTTT. The rearrangement uses TRBV7-9 and TRBJ1-3; 7 nucleotides align to TRBD1. Germline CDR1 is SEHNR and CDR2 is FQNEAQ (reference sequence). Losses at the gene ends were 5 bases for V and 0 bases for J; bases not matched to a gene: 7. The CDR3 covers 16 residues.

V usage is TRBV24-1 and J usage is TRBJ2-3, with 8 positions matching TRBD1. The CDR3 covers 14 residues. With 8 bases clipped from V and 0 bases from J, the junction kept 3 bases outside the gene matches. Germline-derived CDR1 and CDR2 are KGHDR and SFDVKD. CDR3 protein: CATKDRVSTDTQYF. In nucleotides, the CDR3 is TGTGCCACCAAGGACAGGGTAAGCACAGATACGCAGTATTTT.

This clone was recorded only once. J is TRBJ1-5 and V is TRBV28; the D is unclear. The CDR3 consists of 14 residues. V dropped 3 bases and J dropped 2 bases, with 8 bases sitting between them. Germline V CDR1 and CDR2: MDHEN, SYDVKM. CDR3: CASSLLEGNQPQHF. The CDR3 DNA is TGTGCCAGCAGTTTGTTGGAGGGCAATCAGCCCCAGCATTTT.

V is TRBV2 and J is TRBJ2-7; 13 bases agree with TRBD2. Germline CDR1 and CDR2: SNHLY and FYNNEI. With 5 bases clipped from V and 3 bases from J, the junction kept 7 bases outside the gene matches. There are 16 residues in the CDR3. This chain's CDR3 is CASSWTGTSGDYEQYF. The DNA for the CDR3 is TGTGCCAGCAGTTGGACCGGGACTAGCGGGGACTACGAGCAGTACTTC.

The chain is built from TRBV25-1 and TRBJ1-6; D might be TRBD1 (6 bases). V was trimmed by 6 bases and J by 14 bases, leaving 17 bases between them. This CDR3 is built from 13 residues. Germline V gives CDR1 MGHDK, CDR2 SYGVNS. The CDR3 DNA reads TGTGCCAGCAGGGGAGGGGGGCCCATATCCCTCCACTTT. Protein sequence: CASRGGGPISLHF.

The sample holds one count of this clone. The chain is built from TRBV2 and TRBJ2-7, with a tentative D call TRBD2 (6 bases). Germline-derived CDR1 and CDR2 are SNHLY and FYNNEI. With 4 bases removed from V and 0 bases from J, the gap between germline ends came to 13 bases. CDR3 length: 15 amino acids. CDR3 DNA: TGTGCCAGCAGTGGGCTAGCGAGTAACTCCTACGAGCAGTACTTC. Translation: CASSGLASNSYEQYF.

CDR3 in DNA: TGCGCCAGCAGCCGGGCCCGGGAATCCTATAATTCACCCCTCCACTTT. This codes for CASSRARESYNSPLHF. The chain is built from TRBV4-3 and TRBJ1-6; D call uncertain. Germline V gene lookup returns CDR1 LGHNA and CDR2 YSLEER. The CDR3 is 16 amino acids. Trimming took 4 bases from V and 1 from J, leaving 11 bases between them.

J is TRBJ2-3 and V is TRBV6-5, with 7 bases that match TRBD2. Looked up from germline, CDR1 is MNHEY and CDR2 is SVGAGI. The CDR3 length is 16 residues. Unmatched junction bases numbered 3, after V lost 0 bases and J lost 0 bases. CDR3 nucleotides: TGTGCCAGCAGTTACTCGGAGCGGGGAAGCACAGATACGCAGTATTTT. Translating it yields CASSYSERGSTDTQYF.